The 3 T cell receptor beta chains below all came from one sample that was sequenced in a study of blood T cell repertoires in COVID-19. Profiling relied on immunoSEQ multiplex PCR, and the TCRdb table lists in-frame clones only, not all of them. The sample lists more than 300,000 clones, more than 70% occurring once. Sequenced: peripheral blood. Receptor source: a woman aged 50 to 65 with acute or convalescent COVID-19.

The chain combines TRBV18 with TRBJ1-4; weak D call: TRBD1 (5 bases). Germline-derived CDR1 and CDR2 are KGHSH and LQKENI. This CDR3 is built from 16 residues. The V gene lost 3 bases and the J gene lost 3 bases, with 14 bases spanning the gap. The CDR3 DNA follows: TGTGCCAGCTCACCGGCCAGGGTCAATCCTAATGAAAAACTGTTTTTT. Amino acids: CASSPARVNPNEKLFF.

This clone was observed a handful of times. The V and J genes are TRBV16 and TRBJ1-3, with D possibly TRBD1 on 6 matching bases. Germline V gene data show CDR1 as KGHSY and CDR2 as FQNENV. This CDR3 spans 15 amino acids. Trimming removed 0 bases from V and 2 bases from J, with 8 bases in between. CDR3 nucleotide sequence: TGTGCCAGCAGCCAATCGGGGGCAACTGGAAACACCATATATTTT. The encoded protein is CASSQSGATGNTIYF.

The rearrangement uses TRBV5-1 and TRBJ1-3; D is undetermined. Trimming took 2 bases from V and 0 from J, leaving 9 bases between them. Per the germline V gene, CDR1 is SGHRS and CDR2 is YFSETQ. The CDR3 sequence is 15 residues long. CDR3 nucleotide sequence: TGCGCCAGCAGCTTACAGACCAGCTCTGGAAACACCATATATTTT. It is translated as CASSLQTSSGNTIYF. The full variable domain, rest sourced from reference TRBV5-1 and TRBJ1-3, is KAGVTQTPRYLIKTRGQQVTLSCSPISGHRSVSWYQQTPGQGLQFLFEYFSETQRNKGNFPGRFSGRQFSNSRSEMNVSTLELGDSALYLCASSLQTSSGNTIYFGEGSWLTVV.